The subject of this entry is one TCR beta chain. What it binds is unknown. CDR1 and CDR2 (germline): LNHDA, SQIVND (reference sequence). This CDR3 is 16 amino acids long. The ends were cut back, 2 bases at V and 0 bases at J, with 13 bases in the middle. This sample was included in a study of T cell responses to AZD1222 COVID-19 vaccine. Study conclusions and caveats: In a largely white British group with more females than males, clonal diversity was possibly underestimated.

TCRdb's table, derived via immunoSEQ multiplex PCR, lists solely in-frame clones and lacks some. The table has some 100,000 clones, about 85% seen once. The sequenced sample was peripheral blood, obtained on day 0 of AZD1222 vaccination. V gene TRBV19 combines with J gene TRBJ1-1; no clear D gene. The receptor was isolated from an adult in good health. CDR3 bases: TGTGCCAGTAGTATAAATCGGAACAGTTTGAACACTGAAGCTTTCTTT. Protein sequence: CASSINRNSLNTEAFF.